The sequence of this T cell receptor (beta chain) was determined in a study of control samples from healthy donors and cancer patients. The CDR3 spans 17 residues. The V gene end was trimmed by 4 bases and the J gene end by 0 bases; junction bases not matched to a gene: 4. TCRdb keeps only in-frame clones here, not all; method: immunoSEQ multiplex PCR. The sample shows tens of thousands of clones, 94% of them seen only once. The sequence derives from a woman aged 18-35 years in good health. Sequenced material: blood. V usage is TRBV5-3 and J usage is TRBJ2-1; TRBD2 matches 13 bases. TRBV5-3 is an ORF, and what it does is uncertain. In nucleotides, the CDR3 is TGTGCCAGAAGCATGGGACTAGCGGGGCCCTCCTACAATGAGCAGTTCTTC. Its translation: CARSMGLAGPSYNEQFF.